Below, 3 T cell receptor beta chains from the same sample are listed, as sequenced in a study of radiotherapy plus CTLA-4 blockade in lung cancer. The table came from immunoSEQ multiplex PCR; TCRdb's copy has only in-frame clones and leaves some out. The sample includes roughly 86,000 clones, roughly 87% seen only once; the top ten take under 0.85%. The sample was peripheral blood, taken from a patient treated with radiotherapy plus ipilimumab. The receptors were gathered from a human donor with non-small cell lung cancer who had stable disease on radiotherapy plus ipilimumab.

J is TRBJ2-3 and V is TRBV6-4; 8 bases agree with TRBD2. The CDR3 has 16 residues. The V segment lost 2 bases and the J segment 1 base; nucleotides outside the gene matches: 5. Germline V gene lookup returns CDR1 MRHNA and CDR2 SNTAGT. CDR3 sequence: CASSDRAGGGTDTQYF. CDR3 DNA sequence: TGTGCCAGCAGTGACCGCGCGGGAGGTGGCACAGATACGCAGTATTTT.

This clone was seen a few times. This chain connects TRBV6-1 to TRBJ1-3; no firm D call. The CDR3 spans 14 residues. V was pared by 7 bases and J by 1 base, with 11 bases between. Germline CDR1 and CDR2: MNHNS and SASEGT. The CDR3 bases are TGTGCCAGCACCCACGAGATTTCTGGAAACACCATATATTTT. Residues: CASTHEISGNTIYF.

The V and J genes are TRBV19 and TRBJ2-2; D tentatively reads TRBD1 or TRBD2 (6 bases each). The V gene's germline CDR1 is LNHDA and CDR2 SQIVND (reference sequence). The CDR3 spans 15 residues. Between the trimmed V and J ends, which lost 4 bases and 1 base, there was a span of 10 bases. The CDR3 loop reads CASSSRGENTGELFF. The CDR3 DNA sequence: TGTGCCAGTAGTAGTAGGGGGGAGAACACCGGGGAGCTGTTTTTT.